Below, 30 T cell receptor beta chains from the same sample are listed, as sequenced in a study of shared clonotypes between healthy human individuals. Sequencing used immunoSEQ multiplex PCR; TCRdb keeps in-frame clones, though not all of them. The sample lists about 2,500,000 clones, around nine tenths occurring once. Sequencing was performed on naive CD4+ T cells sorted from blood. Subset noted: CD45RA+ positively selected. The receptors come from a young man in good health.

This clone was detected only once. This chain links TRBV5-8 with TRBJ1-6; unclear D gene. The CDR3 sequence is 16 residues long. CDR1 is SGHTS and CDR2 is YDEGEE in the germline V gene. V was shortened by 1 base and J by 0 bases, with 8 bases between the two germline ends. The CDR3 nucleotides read TGTGCCAGCAGCTTGTTCCAGAGCTCCTATAATTCACCCCTCCACTTT. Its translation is CASSLFQSSYNSPLHF.

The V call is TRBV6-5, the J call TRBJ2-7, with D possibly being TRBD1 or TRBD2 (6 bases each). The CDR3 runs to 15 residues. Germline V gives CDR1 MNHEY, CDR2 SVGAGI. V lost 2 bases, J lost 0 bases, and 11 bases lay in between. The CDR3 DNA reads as TGTGCCAGCAGTTACGGGGGGCCAAGCTCCTACGAGCAGTACTTC. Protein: CASSYGGPSSYEQYF.

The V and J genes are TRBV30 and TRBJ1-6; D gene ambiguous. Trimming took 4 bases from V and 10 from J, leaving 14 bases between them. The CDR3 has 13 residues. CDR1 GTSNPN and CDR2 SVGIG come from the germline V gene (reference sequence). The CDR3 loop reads CAWKGLGRSPLHF. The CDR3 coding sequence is TGTGCCTGGAAGGGCCTGGGCCGATCACCCCTCCACTTT.

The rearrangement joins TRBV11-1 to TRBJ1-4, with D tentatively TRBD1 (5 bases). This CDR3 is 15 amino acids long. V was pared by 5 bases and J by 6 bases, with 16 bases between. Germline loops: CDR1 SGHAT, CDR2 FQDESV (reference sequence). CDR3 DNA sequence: TGTGCCAGCAGCGCCGGCACCGGGGCGCATGAAAAACTGTTTTTT. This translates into CASSAGTGAHEKLFF.

The CDR3 protein is CASSLDSTNTGELFF. The CDR3 bases are TGCGCCAGCAGCCTGGATTCTACGAACACCGGGGAGCTGTTTTTT. The chain is built from TRBV4-3 and TRBJ2-2, with D unclear. V was shortened by 4 bases and J by 0 bases, with 9 bases between the two germline ends. This CDR3 region has 15 residues. CDR1 and CDR2 from the germline V gene are LGHNA and YSLEER.

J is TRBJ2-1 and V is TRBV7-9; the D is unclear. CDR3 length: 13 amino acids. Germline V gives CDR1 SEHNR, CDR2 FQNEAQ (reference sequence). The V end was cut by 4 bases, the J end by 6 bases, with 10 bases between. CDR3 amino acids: CASSYPSGNEQFF. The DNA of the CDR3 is TGTGCCAGCAGCTACCCCTCGGGCAATGAGCAGTTCTTC.

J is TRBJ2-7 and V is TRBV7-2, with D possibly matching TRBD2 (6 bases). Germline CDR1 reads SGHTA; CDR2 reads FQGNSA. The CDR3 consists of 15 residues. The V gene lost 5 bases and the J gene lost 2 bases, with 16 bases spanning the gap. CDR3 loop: CASSIGGIEAYEQYF. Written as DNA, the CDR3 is TGTGCCAGCAGCATCGGGGGTATCGAGGCCTACGAGCAGTACTTC.

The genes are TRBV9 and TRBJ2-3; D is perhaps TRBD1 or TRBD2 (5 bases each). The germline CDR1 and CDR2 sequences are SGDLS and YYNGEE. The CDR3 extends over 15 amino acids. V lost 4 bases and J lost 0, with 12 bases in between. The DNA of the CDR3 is TGTGCCAGCAGCACTCCGGGACCCAGCACAGATACGCAGTATTTT. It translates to CASSTPGPSTDTQYF.

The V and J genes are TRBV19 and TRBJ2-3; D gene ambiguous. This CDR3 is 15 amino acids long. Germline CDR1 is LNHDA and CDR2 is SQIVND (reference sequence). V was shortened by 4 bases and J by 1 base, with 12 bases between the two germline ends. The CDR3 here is CASSKQRSRTDTQYF. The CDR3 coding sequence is TGTGCCAGTAGTAAACAGAGATCCCGCACAGATACGCAGTATTTT. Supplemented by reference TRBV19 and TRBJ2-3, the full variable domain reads DGGITQSPKYLFRKEGQNVTLSCEQNLNHDAMYWYRQDPGQGLRLIYYSQIVNDFQKGDIAEGYSVSREKKESFPLTVTSAQKNPTAFYLCASSKQRSRTDTQYFGPGTRLTVL.

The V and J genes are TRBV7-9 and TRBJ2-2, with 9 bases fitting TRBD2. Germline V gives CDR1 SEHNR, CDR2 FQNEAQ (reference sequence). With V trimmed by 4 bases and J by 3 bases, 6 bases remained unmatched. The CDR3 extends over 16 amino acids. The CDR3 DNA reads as TGTGCCAGCAGCTCCTTAGCGGGGGCGTACACCGGGGAGCTGTTTTTT. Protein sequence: CASSSLAGAYTGELFF.

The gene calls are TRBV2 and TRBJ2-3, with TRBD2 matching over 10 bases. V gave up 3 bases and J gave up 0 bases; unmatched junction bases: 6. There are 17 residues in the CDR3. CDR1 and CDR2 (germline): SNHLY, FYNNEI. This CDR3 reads CASSDLRLAGSTDTQYF. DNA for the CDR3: TGTGCCAGCAGTGACCTGCGACTAGCGGGTAGCACAGATACGCAGTATTTT.

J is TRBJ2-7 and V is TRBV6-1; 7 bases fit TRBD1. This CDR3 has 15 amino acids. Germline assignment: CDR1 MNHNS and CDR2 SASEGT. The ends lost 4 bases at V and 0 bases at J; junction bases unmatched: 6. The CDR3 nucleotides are TGTGCCAGCAGTGGAGGTAGGGACAGCTCCTACGAGCAGTACTTC. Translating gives CASSGGRDSSYEQYF.

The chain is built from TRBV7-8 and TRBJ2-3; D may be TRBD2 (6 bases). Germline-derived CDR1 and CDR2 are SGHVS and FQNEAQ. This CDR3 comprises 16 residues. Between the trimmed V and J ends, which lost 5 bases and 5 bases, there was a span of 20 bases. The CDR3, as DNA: TGTGCCAGCAGCCCCCGGGCCTCGGGGGATTTAGATACGCAGTATTTT. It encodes CASSPRASGDLDTQYF.

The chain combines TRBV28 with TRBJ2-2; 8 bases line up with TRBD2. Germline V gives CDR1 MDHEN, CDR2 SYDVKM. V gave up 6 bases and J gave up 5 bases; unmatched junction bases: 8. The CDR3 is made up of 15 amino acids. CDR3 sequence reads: CASRDPGLVTGELFF. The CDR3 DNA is TGTGCCAGCAGGGACCCGGGACTAGTGACCGGGGAGCTGTTTTTT.

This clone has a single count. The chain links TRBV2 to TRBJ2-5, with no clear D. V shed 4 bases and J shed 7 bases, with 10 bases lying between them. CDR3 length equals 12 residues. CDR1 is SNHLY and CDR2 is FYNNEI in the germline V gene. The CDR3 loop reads CASSAEGGTQYF. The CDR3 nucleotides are TGTGCCAGCAGTGCCGAAGGTGGGACCCAGTACTTC. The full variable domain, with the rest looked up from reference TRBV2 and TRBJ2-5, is EPEVTQTPSHQVTQMGQEVILRCVPISNHLYFYWYRQILGQKVEFLVSFYNNEISEKSEIFDDQFSVERPDGSNFTLKIRSTKLEDSAMYFCASSAEGGTQYFGPGTRLLVL.

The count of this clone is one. Here the CDR3 reads CASSLGGPHSGNTIYF. In DNA, the CDR3 is TGTGCCAGCAGCCTCGGTGGACCGCACTCTGGAAACACCATATATTTT. The rearrangement links TRBV5-4 to TRBJ1-3; no clear D. Germline lookup yields CDR1 SGHNT and CDR2 YYREEE (reference sequence). Trimming cost V 4 bases and J 0 bases, with 14 bases left between them. The CDR3 contains 16 residues.

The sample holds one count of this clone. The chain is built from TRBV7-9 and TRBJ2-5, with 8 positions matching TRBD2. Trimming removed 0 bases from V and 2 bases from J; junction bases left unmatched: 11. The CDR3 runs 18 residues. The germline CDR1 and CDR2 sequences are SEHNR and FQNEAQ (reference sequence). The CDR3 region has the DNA TGTGCCAGCAGCTTAGCGCTGGGTCGGGGGGGGCGGCAAGAGACCCAGTACTTC. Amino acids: CASSLALGRGGRQETQYF.

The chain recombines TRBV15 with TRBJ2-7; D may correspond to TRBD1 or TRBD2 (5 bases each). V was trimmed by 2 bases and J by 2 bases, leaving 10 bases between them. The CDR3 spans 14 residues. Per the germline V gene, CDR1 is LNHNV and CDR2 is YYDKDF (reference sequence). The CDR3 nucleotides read TGTGCCACCAGCAGACCTGGGACCGCCTACGAGCAGTACTTC. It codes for CATSRPGTAYEQYF.

The CDR3 is CASSEESAARAFF. CDR3 DNA: TGTGCCAGCAGTGAAGAGTCAGCAGCAAGAGCTTTCTTT. This chain joins TRBV2 and TRBJ1-1; D is unresolved. The V and J ends lost 1 base and 10 bases respectively, with 13 bases between them. The CDR3 is made up of 13 amino acids. Germline CDR1 SNHLY, CDR2 FYNNEI.

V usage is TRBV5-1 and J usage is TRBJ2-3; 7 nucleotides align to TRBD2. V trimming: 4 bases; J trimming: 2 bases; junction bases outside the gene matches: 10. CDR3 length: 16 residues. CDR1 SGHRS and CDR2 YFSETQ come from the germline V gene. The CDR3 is CASSPPRGGDTDTQYF. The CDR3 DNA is TGCGCCAGCAGCCCCCCGAGGGGAGGGGACACAGATACGCAGTATTTT.

CDR3 nucleotides: TGTGCCAGCAATGGTCTCTCGGGAGGGCCCTACGAGCAGTACTTC. Translation gives CASNGLSGGPYEQYF. The V call is TRBV6-6, the J call TRBJ2-7, with 8 nucleotides matching TRBD2. V was pared by 7 bases and J by 2 bases, with 10 bases of the junction left unmatched. The CDR3 spans 15 residues. Germline V gene sequence: CDR1 MNHNY, CDR2 SVGAGI (reference sequence).

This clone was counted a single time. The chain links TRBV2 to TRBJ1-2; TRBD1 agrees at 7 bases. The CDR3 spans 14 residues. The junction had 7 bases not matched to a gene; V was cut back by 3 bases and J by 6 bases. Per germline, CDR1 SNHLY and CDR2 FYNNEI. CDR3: CASSETGTTNGYTF. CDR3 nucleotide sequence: TGTGCCAGCAGTGAGACAGGGACCACGAATGGCTACACCTTC.

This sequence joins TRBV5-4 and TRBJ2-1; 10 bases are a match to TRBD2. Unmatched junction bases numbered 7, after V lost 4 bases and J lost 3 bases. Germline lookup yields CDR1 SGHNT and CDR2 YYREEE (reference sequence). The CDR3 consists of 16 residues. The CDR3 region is CASSLQLAGSYNEQFF. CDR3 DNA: TGTGCCAGCAGCCTACAACTAGCGGGAAGCTACAATGAGCAGTTCTTC.

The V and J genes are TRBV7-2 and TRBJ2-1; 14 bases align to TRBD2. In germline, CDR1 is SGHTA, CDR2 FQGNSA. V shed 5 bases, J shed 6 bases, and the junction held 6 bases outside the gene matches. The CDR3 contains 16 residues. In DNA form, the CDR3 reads TGTGCCAGCAGCGCCCTCGGACTAGCGGGAGGCAATGAGCAGTTCTTC. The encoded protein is CASSALGLAGGNEQFF.

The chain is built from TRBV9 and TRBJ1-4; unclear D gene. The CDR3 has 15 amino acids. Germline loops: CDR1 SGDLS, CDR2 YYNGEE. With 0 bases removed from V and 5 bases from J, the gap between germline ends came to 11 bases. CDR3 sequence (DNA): TGTGCCAGCAGCGTAGGTCCGGAATTAAATGAAAAACTGTTTTTT. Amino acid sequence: CASSVGPELNEKLFF.

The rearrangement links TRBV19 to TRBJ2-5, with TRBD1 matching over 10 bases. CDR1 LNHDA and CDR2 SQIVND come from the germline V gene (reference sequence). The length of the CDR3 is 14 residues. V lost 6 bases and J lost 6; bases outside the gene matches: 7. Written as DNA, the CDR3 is TGTGCCAGTAGGAGTGGGACAGGGGAACAGACCCAGTACTTC. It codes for CASRSGTGEQTQYF.

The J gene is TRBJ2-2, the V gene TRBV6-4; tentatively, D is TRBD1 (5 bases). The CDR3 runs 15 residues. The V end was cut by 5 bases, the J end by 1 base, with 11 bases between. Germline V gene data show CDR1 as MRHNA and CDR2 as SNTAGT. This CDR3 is CASSRGVLNTGELFF. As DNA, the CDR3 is TGTGCCAGCAGTAGGGGCGTATTGAACACCGGGGAGCTGTTTTTT.

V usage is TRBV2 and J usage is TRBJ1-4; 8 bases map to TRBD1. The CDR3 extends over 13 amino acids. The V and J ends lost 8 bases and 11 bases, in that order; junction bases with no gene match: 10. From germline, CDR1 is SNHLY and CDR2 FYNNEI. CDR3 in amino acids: CASVADRERKLFF. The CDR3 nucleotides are TGTGCCAGCGTAGCGGACAGGGAGAGGAAACTGTTTTTT.

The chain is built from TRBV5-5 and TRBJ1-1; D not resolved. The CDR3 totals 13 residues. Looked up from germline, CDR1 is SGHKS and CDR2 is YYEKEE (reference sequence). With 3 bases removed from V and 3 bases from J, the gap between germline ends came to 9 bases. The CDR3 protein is CASSWYSHTEAFF. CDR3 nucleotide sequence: TGTGCCAGCAGCTGGTACAGTCACACTGAAGCTTTCTTT.

This chain's CDR3 is CASSLEVLAGGPNEQYF. The CDR3 DNA is TGTGCCAGCAGCTTGGAGGTTCTAGCGGGGGGGCCGAACGAGCAGTACTTC. V is TRBV5-6 and J is TRBJ2-7; 12 bases map to TRBD2. The V segment lost 0 bases and the J segment 5 bases; nucleotides outside the gene matches: 9. The CDR3 extends over 17 amino acids. CDR1 is SGHDT, CDR2 YYEEEE, per germline.